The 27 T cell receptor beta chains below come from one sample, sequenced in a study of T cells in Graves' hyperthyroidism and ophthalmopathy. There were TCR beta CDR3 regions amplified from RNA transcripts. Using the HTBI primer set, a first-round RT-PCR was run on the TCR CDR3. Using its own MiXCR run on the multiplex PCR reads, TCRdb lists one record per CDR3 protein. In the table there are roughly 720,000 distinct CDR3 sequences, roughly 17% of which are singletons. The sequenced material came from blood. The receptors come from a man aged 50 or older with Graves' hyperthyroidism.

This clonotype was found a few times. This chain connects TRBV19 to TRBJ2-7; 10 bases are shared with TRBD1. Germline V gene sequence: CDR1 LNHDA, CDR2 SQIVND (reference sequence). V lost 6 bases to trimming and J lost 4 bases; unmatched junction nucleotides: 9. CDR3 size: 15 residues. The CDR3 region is CASRPGTGASYEQYF. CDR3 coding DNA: TGTGCCAGTAGACCCGGGACAGGGGCATCTTACGAGCAGTACTTC.

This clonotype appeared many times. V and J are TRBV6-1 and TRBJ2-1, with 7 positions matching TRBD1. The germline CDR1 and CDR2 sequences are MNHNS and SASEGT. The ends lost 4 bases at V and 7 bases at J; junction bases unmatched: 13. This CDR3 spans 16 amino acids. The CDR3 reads CASSGRILFRGNEQFF. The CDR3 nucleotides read TGTGCCAGCAGTGGCCGTATCCTTTTCAGGGGGAATGAGCAGTTCTTC.

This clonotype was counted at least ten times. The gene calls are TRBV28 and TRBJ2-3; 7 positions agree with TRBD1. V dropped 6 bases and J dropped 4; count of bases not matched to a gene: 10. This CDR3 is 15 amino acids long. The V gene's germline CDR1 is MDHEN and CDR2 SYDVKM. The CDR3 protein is CASRAGDRVPDTQYF. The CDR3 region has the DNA TGTGCCAGCAGGGCCGGCGACAGGGTCCCAGATACGCAGTATTTT.

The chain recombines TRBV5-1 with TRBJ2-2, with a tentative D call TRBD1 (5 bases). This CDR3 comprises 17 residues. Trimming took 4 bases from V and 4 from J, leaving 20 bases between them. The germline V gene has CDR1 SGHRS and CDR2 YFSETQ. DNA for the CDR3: TGCGCCAGCAGCCCGGATCCGGTGGGGCCGACCACCGGGGAGCTGTTTTTT. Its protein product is CASSPDPVGPTTGELFF.

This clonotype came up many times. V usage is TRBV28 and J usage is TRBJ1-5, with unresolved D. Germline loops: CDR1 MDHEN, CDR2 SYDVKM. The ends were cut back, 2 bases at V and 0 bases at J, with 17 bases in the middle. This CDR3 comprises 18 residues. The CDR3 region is CASSLIRTTSYSNQPQHF. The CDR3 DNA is TGTGCCAGCAGTTTAATCCGGACGACCTCATATAGCAATCAGCCCCAGCATTTT.

CDR3 region: CASSLGLANTGELFF. The CDR3, as DNA: TGTGCCAGCAGCTTGGGACTAGCTAACACCGGGGAGCTGTTTTTT. The chain combines TRBV5-4 with TRBJ2-2; TRBD2 agrees at 7 bases. V shed 0 bases, J shed 2 bases, and the junction held 1 base outside the gene matches. Looked up from germline, CDR1 is SGHNT and CDR2 is YYREEE (reference sequence). The CDR3 totals 15 residues. Together with reference TRBV5-4 and TRBJ2-2, the CDR3 gives the full variable domain: ETGVTQSPTHLIKTRGQQVTLRCSSQSGHNTVSWYQQALGQGPQFIFQYYREEENGRGNFPPRFSGLQFPNYSSELNVNALELDDSALYLCASSLGLANTGELFFGEGSRLTVL.

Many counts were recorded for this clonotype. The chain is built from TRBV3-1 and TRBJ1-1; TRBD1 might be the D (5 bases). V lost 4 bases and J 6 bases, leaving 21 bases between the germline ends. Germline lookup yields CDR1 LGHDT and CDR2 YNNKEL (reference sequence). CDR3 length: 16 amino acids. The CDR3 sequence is CASSPAQGIGSPEAFF. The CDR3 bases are TGTGCCAGCAGCCCCGCTCAGGGTATTGGTTCCCCTGAAGCTTTCTTT. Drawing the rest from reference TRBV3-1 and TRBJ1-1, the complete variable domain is DTAVSQTPKYLVTQMGNDKSIKCEQNLGHDTMYWYKQDSKKFLKIMFSYNNKELIINETVPNRFSPKSPDKAHLNLHINSLELGDSAVYFCASSPAQGIGSPEAFFGQGTRLTVV.

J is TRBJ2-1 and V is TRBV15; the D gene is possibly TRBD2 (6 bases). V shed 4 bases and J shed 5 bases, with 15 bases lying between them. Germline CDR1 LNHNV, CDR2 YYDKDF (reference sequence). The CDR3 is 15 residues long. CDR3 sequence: CATSTGRRGNNEQFF. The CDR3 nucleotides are TGTGCCACCAGCACGGGTCGTCGGGGGAACAATGAGCAGTTCTTC.

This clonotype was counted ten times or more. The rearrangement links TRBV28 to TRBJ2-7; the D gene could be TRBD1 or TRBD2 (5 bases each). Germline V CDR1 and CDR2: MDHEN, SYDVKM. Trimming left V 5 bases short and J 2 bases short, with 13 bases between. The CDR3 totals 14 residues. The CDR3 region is CASSPPGTAYEQYF. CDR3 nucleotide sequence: TGTGCCAGCAGTCCCCCAGGGACCGCCTACGAGCAGTACTTC.

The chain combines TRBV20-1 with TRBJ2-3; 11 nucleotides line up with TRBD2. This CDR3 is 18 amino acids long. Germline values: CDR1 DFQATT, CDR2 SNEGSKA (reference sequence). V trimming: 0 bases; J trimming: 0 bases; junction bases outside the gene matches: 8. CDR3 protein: CSARDGLAGGTSTDTQYF. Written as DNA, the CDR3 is TGCAGTGCTAGAGATGGGCTAGCGGGAGGAACTAGCACAGATACGCAGTATTTT.

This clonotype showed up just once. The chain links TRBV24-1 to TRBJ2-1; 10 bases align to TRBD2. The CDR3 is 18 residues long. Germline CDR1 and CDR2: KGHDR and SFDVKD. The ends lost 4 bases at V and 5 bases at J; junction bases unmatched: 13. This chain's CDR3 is CATSEKASGSFPNNEQFF. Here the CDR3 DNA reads TGTGCCACCAGTGAGAAAGCTAGCGGGAGCTTCCCCAACAATGAGCAGTTCTTC.

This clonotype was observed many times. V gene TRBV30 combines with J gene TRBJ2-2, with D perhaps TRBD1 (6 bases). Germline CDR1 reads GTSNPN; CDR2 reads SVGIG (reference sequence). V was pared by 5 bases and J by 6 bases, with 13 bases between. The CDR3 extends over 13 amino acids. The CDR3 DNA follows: TGTGCCTGGGAAACAGGGTTGTCCGGGGAGCTGTTTTTT. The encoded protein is CAWETGLSGELFF.

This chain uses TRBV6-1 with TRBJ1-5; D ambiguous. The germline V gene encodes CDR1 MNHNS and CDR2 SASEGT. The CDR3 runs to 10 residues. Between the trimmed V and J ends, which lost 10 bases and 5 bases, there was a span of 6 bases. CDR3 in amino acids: CAIGDQPQHF. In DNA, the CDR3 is TGTGCCATCGGAGATCAGCCCCAGCATTTT.

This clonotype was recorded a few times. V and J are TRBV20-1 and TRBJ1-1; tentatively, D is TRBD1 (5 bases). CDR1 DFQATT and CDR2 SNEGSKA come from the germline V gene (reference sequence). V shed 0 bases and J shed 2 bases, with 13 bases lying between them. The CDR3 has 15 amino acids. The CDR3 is CSARDGGQVNTEAFF. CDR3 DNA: TGCAGTGCTAGAGATGGTGGACAAGTTAACACTGAAGCTTTCTTT.

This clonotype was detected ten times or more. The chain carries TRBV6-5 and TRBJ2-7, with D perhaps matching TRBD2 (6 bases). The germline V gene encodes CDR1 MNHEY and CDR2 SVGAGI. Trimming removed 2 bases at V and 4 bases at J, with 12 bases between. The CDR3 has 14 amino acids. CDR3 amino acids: CASSYSVGGYEQYF. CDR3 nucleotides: TGTGCCAGCAGTTACAGTGTGGGGGGTTACGAGCAGTACTTC.

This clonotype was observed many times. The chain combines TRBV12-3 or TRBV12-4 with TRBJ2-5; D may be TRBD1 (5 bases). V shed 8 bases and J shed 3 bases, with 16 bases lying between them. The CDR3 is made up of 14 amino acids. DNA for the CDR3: TGTGCCAGCTCGGTAGGCCAGACAGAAGAGACCCAGTACTTC. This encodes CASSVGQTEETQYF.

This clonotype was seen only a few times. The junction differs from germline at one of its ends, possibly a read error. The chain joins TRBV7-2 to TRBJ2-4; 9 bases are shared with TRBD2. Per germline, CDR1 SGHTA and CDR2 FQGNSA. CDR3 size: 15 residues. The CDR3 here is CASSQRGLARNIQYF. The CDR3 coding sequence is TGTGCCAGCAGCCAGCGGGGACTAGCCAGAAACATTCAGTACTTC.

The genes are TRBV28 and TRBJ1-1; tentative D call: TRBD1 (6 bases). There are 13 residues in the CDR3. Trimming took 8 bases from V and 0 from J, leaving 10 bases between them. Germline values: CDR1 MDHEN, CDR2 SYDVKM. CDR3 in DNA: TGTGCCAGCTGGGGGCAGATGAACACTGAAGCTTTCTTT. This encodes CASWGQMNTEAFF.

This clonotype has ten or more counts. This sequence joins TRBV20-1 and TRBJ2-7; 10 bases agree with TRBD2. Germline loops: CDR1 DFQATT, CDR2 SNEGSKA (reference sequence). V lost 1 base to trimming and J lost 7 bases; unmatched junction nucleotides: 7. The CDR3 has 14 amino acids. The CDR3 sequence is CSARGTSGGGEQYF. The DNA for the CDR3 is TGCAGTGCTAGAGGGACTAGCGGAGGGGGGGAGCAGTACTTC.

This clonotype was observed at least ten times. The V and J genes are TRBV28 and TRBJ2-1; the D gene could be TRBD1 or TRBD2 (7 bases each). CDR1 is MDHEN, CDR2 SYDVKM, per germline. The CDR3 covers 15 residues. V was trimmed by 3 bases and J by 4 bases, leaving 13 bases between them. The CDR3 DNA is TGTGCCAGCAGTTTCGGGGGGACAGCGTACAATGAGCAGTTCTTC. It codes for CASSFGGTAYNEQFF.

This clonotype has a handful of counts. The CDR3 here is CASSLSQDTRYEQYF. The CDR3 DNA is TGTGCCAGCAGTTTATCGCAGGACACCCGTTACGAGCAGTACTTC. This chain connects TRBV28 to TRBJ2-7; D might be TRBD1 (5 bases). The V and J ends lost 1 base and 4 bases respectively, with 14 bases between them. This CDR3 is 15 amino acids long. The germline V gene encodes CDR1 MDHEN and CDR2 SYDVKM.

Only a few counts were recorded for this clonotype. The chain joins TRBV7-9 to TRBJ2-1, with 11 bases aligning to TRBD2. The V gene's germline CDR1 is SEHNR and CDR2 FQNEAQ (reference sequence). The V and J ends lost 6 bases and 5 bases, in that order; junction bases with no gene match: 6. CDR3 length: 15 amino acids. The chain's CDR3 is CASRPGLAVNNEQFF. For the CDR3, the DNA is TGTGCCAGCAGGCCGGGACTAGCGGTAAACAATGAGCAGTTCTTC. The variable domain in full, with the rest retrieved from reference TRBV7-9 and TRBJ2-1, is DTGVSQNPRHKITKRGQNVTFRCDPISEHNRLYWYRQTLGQGPEFLTYFQNEAQLEKSRLLSDRFSAERPKGSFSTLEIQRTEQGDSAMYLCASRPGLAVNNEQFFGPGTRLTVL.

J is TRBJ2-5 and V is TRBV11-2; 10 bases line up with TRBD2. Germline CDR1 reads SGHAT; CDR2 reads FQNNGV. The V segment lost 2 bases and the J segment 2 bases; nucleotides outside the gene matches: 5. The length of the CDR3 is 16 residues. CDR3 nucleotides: TGTGCCAGCAGCTTAAGCGGGAGGGACCGACAAGAGACCCAGTACTTC. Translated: CASSLSGRDRQETQYF.

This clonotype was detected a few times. The CDR3 region is CASRRATSYNEQFF. Here the CDR3 DNA reads TGTGCCAGCAGGCGGGCGACCTCCTACAATGAGCAGTTCTTC. The rearrangement uses TRBV6-2 or TRBV6-3 and TRBJ2-1; D might be TRBD2 (5 bases). This CDR3 has 14 amino acids. V lost 6 bases to trimming and J lost 0 bases, with 9 bases between them. Germline V gene lookup returns CDR1 MNHEY and CDR2 SVGEGT.

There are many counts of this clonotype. CDR3 DNA: TGTGCCAGCAGGGGGACTAGCGGGAGGGCCGCGAACACCGGGGAGCTGTTTTTT. As protein: CASRGTSGRAANTGELFF. The V gene is TRBV2, the J gene TRBJ2-2; 16 bases agree with TRBD2. The ends lost 6 bases at V and 0 bases at J; junction bases unmatched: 4. Per the germline V gene, CDR1 is SNHLY and CDR2 is FYNNEI. This CDR3 is built from 18 residues.

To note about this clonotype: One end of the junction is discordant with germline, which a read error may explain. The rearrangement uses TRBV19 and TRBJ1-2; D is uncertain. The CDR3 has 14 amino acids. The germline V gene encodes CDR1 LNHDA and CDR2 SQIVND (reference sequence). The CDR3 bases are TGTGCCAGTAGTATTGCGACATCTAACTGTGGCTACACCTTC. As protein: CASSIATSNCGYTF.

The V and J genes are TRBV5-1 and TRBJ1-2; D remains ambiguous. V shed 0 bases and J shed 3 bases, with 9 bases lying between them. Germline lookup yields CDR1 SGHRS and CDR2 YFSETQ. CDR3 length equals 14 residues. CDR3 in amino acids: CASSLGGFDYGYTF. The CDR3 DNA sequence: TGCGCCAGCAGCTTGGGGGGATTTGACTATGGCTACACCTTC.